This paragraph reports one TCR beta chain. Antigen: not known. This sample is drawn from a study of blood T cells in healthy people across ages. The authors ran a second PCR of about 7 to 12 cycles using a sample-barcoded 5' primer and a J-beta primer mix. A template-switch adaptor that had 12 random nucleotides put a tag on each cDNA molecule. Each CDR3 protein is one row after TCRdb ran MiXCR on the 5' RACE reads. The sample contains 600,000 to 650,000 distinct CDR3 sequences, under 65% of which appear only once. Overall study findings and caveats: Donor CMV status, an unknown factor, possibly confounded changes in expanded clonotypes.

The sequenced sample consisted of blood. This TCR derives from a man aged 55-75 years in good health.

The CDR3 nucleotides are TGTGCCAGCAGTTCCCGGACTAGCGGGTCTCAGTACTTC. It encodes CASSSRTSGSQYF. The chain uses TRBV6-1 and TRBJ2-4; 11 nucleotides line up with TRBD2. This CDR3 contains 13 residues. J was trimmed by 12 bases and V by 5 bases; bases with no gene match: 6. The V gene's germline CDR1 is MNHNS and CDR2 SASEGT.